The rows below give T cell receptor beta chains drawn from one sample of a study of T cell repertoires in cytomegalovirus infection. One entry per CDR3 protein, called by TCRdb with MiXCR from the reads. The data contain 250,000 to 300,000 distinct CDR3 sequences, about 26% of them singletons. Sequencing input: PBMCs. The receptors shown here come from a human donor in good health (CMV status not recorded). Some clones in this sample may be carry-over from other donors' samples. CDR3s include the opening cysteine and the closing phenylalanine or tryptophan.

v_call: TRBV7-9; cdr3_aa: CAIPRASGRFYNEQFF
v_call: TRBV10-3; cdr3_aa: CAISGLQGANTEAFF
v_call: TRBV7-2; cdr3_aa: CASSLRGRDTGELFF
v_call: TRBV11-2; cdr3_aa: CASSPGTGETGELFF
v_call: TRBV7-9; cdr3_aa: CASSPAWETQYF
v_call: TRBV6-4; cdr3_aa: CATSRDRGMRHTEAFF
v_call: TRBV7-2; cdr3_aa: CASSLGVRTYEQYF
v_call: TRBV7-3; cdr3_aa: CASSLEFSLTGGMTGSYEQYF
v_call: TRBV20-1; cdr3_aa: CSAGGQVYNEQFF
v_call: TRBV7-2; cdr3_aa: CASREGQNFGELFF
v_call: TRBV7-8; cdr3_aa: CASSLSRDRGGREKLFF
v_call: TRBV7-2; cdr3_aa: CASSLHRGKDTEAFF
v_call: TRBV7-9; cdr3_aa: CASSLFSLSSYNEQFF
v_call: TRBV6-2/TRBV6-3; cdr3_aa: CASKNSSPQFF
v_call: TRBV11-2; cdr3_aa: CASSLGDGYSPLHF
v_call: TRBV7-9; cdr3_aa: CASSRAGGIQETQYF
v_call: TRBV30; cdr3_aa: CASTGDFYEQYF
v_call: TRBV7-2; cdr3_aa: CASSLSMKTQYF
v_call: TRBV6-6; cdr3_aa: CASRVGQTNSPLHF
v_call: TRBV20-1; cdr3_aa: CSARESLYNEQFF
v_call: TRBV20-1; cdr3_aa: CSATLKDNFHQETQYF
v_call: TRBV28; cdr3_aa: CASSLTAGMNTEAFF
v_call: TRBV7-2; cdr3_aa: CASSSLYQETQYF
v_call: TRBV19; cdr3_aa: CASSINPGLAGGDNEQFF
v_call: TRBV11-2; cdr3_aa: CASSFGQGKYEQYF
v_call: TRBV6-2/TRBV6-3; cdr3_aa: CASSYEGGVSEQFF
v_call: TRBV7-2; cdr3_aa: CASSLGAQRDTQYF
v_call: TRBV29-1; cdr3_aa: CSARKDSSNNEQFF
v_call: TRBV5-6; cdr3_aa: CASSSGPVMNTEAFF
v_call: TRBV7-2; cdr3_aa: CASSLDSRETQYF
v_call: TRBV20-1; cdr3_aa: CSADGRDNQPQHF
v_call: TRBV7-2; cdr3_aa: CASSLDSNQPQHF
v_call: TRBV20-1; cdr3_aa: CSARTGALRNTEAFF
v_call: TRBV7-9; cdr3_aa: CASSSIQGGAYGYTF
v_call: TRBV7-2; cdr3_aa: CASSPAPQETQYF
v_call: TRBV6-5; cdr3_aa: CASTTGGEPQHF
v_call: TRBV10-3; cdr3_aa: CAIKRGAANTGELFF
v_call: TRBV19; cdr3_aa: CASSIVKRHTDTQYF
v_call: TRBV29-1; cdr3_aa: CSVARVQETQYF
v_call: TRBV19; cdr3_aa: CATRQGANEKLFF
v_call: TRBV12-3/TRBV12-4; cdr3_aa: CASSWTSGEAPQYF
v_call: TRBV20-1; cdr3_aa: CSARRDGLSLITEAFF
v_call: TRBV28; cdr3_aa: CASSSSGIMRQYEQFF
v_call: TRBV20-1; cdr3_aa: CSARGGGSGSSYNEQFF
v_call: TRBV6-2/TRBV6-3; cdr3_aa: CASSPGGPYGYTF
v_call: TRBV20-1; cdr3_aa: CSARRRQHTGELFF
v_call: TRBV29-1; cdr3_aa: CSFSGRTYNEQFF
v_call: TRBV7-2; cdr3_aa: CASSSLTSGSGEQFF
v_call: TRBV14; cdr3_aa: CASSQGQGTNIQYF
v_call: TRBV19; cdr3_aa: CASSPGIPTGNTIYF
v_call: TRBV10-3; cdr3_aa: CAIRGFQEVDEQYF
v_call: TRBV6-2/TRBV6-3; cdr3_aa: CASSYSRTAYNQPQHF
v_call: TRBV29-1; cdr3_aa: CSVGSTSVHEQYF
v_call: TRBV6-6; cdr3_aa: CASRLQENQPQHF
v_call: TRBV24-1; cdr3_aa: CATSDSQAGNTIYF
v_call: TRBV7-2; cdr3_aa: CASSLEDRGGQPQHF
v_call: TRBV29-1; cdr3_aa: CSVDLGGLTDTQYF
v_call: TRBV20-1; cdr3_aa: CSAVEAGRNEQFF